This paragraph covers one TCR beta chain sequence. Its antigen is currently unknown. This entry belongs to a study of cytomegalovirus exposure and HLA in healthy donors. Study-wide results and limits: Cytomegalovirus-associated status was assigned to roughly 160 TCR beta chains.

The table came from immunoSEQ multiplex PCR; TCRdb's copy has only in-frame clones and leaves some out. This table holds 260,000 or so clones, about 87% found once. Separate from the approximately 700-subject first cohort was the roughly 120-subject validation cohort, to which the donors belonged. Germline CDR1 is KGHSH and CDR2 is LQKENI. This CDR3 is built from 13 residues. Trimming left V 2 bases short and J 3 bases short, with 6 bases between. The material sequenced was PBMCs. This chain uses TRBV18 with TRBJ2-3; no reliable D call. This sequence was found in a man in his late teens or twenties in good health and CMV-seronegative. CDR3 nucleotides: TGTGCCAGCTCACCAAAACTAACAGATACGCAGTATTTT. Residues: CASSPKLTDTQYF.